What follows are 17 T cell receptor beta chains derived from one specimen sequenced in a study of cytomegalovirus exposure and HLA in healthy donors. 13 Jbeta primers and 60 Vbeta primers were used for the PCR. Assay used: immunoSEQ multiplex PCR; TCRdb lists only in-frame clones, some missing. The table has 95,000 to 150,000 clones, roughly 73% seen once; the top ten hold 4% to 5.5%. Sequenced: PBMCs. Receptors were obtained from a man aged 60-69 years in good health and CMV-seropositive.

In this sample, this clone turned up once. The J gene is TRBJ2-5, the V gene TRBV12-5; 7 bases line up with TRBD1. The CDR3 runs to 15 residues. V lost 5 bases and J lost 4; bases outside the gene matches: 10. Germline loops: CDR1 LGHNT, CDR2 FRNRAP. The CDR3 loop is CASGTGQVGGETQYF. The CDR3 DNA sequence: TGTGCTAGTGGTACCGGACAGGTTGGGGGAGAGACCCAGTACTTC.

This CDR3 is CASSWGGETQYF. The CDR3 DNA reads as TGTGCCAGCAGCTGGGGAGGGGAGACCCAGTACTTC. The gene calls are TRBV5-4 and TRBJ2-5; 7 bases are a match to TRBD2. Losses at the gene ends were 3 bases for V and 5 bases for J; bases not matched to a gene: 1. The germline gives CDR1 SGHNT, CDR2 YYREEE (reference sequence). The CDR3 loop spans 12 amino acids. The full variable domain, rest sourced from reference TRBV5-4 and TRBJ2-5, is ETGVTQSPTHLIKTRGQQVTLRCSSQSGHNTVSWYQQALGQGPQFIFQYYREEENGRGNFPPRFSGLQFPNYSSELNVNALELDDSALYLCASSWGGETQYFGPGTRLLVL.

The rearrangement links TRBV30 to TRBJ2-7, with 11 bases identical to TRBD1. Germline CDR1 reads GTSNPN; CDR2 reads SVGIG (reference sequence). V was pared by 8 bases and J by 4 bases, with 7 bases of the junction left unmatched. The CDR3 covers 13 residues. CDR3 amino acids: CALTRDRGYEQYF. In DNA, the CDR3 is TGTGCCCTGACCCGGGACAGGGGGTACGAGCAGTACTTC.

This clone was recorded a few times. The CDR3 DNA reads as TGTGCCAGCAGCCCCGTGGGTCGGGGTTCCTATGGCTACACCTTC. It codes for CASSPVGRGSYGYTF. The chain carries TRBV5-4 and TRBJ1-2; D is uncertain. The V gene lost 4 bases and the J gene lost 4 bases, with 17 bases spanning the gap. CDR1 is SGHNT, CDR2 YYREEE, per germline (reference sequence). The CDR3 has 15 residues.

The chain is built from TRBV7-8 and TRBJ1-4, with D unclear. Germline CDR1 reads SGHVS; CDR2 reads FQNEAQ. Trimming cost V 2 bases and J 8 bases, with 12 bases left between them. This CDR3 is built from 14 residues. CDR3 amino acids: CASSLSEVREKLFF. The CDR3 coding sequence is TGTGCCAGCAGCTTATCGGAGGTTAGGGAAAAACTGTTTTTT.

The chain carries TRBV4-1 and TRBJ2-5, with 8 nucleotides matching TRBD1. Trimming cost V 3 bases and J 2 bases; bases outside gene matches: 8. The CDR3 is 16 residues long. From germline, CDR1 is MGHRA and CDR2 YSYEKL. CDR3 residues: CASSQWTGFGQETQYF. Written as DNA, the CDR3 is TGCGCCAGCAGCCAGTGGACAGGGTTTGGGCAAGAGACCCAGTACTTC.

The V gene is TRBV4-2, the J gene TRBJ1-6; the D gene is possibly TRBD1 (6 bases). The CDR3 runs to 15 residues. Trimming removed 2 bases at V and 6 bases at J, with 11 bases between. From germline, CDR1 is LGHNA and CDR2 YNFKEQ. The CDR3 DNA follows: TGTGCCAGCAGCCAAAGGACAGAAGGTAATTCACCCCTCCACTTT. Its translation is CASSQRTEGNSPLHF.

This clone was seen more than once but under ten times. The chain carries TRBV2 and TRBJ1-6; D is unresolved. This CDR3 has 15 amino acids. CDR1 SNHLY and CDR2 FYNNEI come from the germline V gene. With 2 bases removed from V and 7 bases from J, the gap between germline ends came to 12 bases. Written as DNA, the CDR3 is TGTGCCAGCAGTGAAATGCGGCAGCCAAATTCACCCCTCCACTTT. Translated, it gives CASSEMRQPNSPLHF. Combining the CDR3 with reference TRBV2 and TRBJ1-6 gives the whole variable domain EPEVTQTPSHQVTQMGQEVILRCVPISNHLYFYWYRQILGQKVEFLVSFYNNEISEKSEIFDDQFSVERPDGSNFTLKIRSTKLEDSAMYFCASSEMRQPNSPLHFGNGTRLTVT.

The V gene is TRBV5-1, the J gene TRBJ2-2; D not certain. Trimming pared 5 bases from V and 4 bases from J, leaving 9 bases between. CDR3 size: 13 residues. Germline loops: CDR1 SGHRS, CDR2 YFSETQ. CDR3 region: CASRYRSTGELFF. CDR3 in DNA: TGCGCCAGCAGGTACAGAAGCACCGGGGAGCTGTTTTTT. The variable domain in full, with the rest retrieved from reference TRBV5-1 and TRBJ2-2, is KAGVTQTPRYLIKTRGQQVTLSCSPISGHRSVSWYQQTPGQGLQFLFEYFSETQRNKGNFPGRFSGRQFSNSRSEMNVSTLELGDSALYLCASRYRSTGELFFGEGSRLTVL.

This clone was picked up a small number of times. The V and J genes are TRBV28 and TRBJ2-7, with D tentatively TRBD1 (6 bases). V shed 6 bases and J shed 2 bases, with 14 bases lying between them. This CDR3 has 14 amino acids. Germline lookup yields CDR1 MDHEN and CDR2 SYDVKM. In DNA, the CDR3 is TGTGCCAGCAGCCCACAGGGACCAACCTACGAGCAGTACTTC. This translates into CASSPQGPTYEQYF. The full variable domain, rest sourced from reference TRBV28 and TRBJ2-7, is DVKVTQSSRYLVKRTGEKVFLECVQDMDHENMFWYRQDPGLGLRLIYFSYDVKMKEKGDIPEGYSVSREKKERFSLILESASTNQTSMYLCASSPQGPTYEQYFGPGTRLTVT.

The rearrangement uses TRBV2 and TRBJ2-7; 9 bases are shared with TRBD1. The CDR3 is 15 residues long. Germline CDR1 SNHLY, CDR2 FYNNEI. Trimming at V came to 8 bases and at J to 4 bases, leaving 12 bases not matched to a gene. The CDR3: CASGLGQGRGYEQYF. CDR3 bases: TGTGCCAGCGGGCTGGGACAGGGCCGAGGGTACGAGCAGTACTTC.

The CDR3 reads CASREDSGVNEQFF. CDR3 in DNA: TGTGCCAGCAGGGAAGATAGCGGGGTTAATGAGCAGTTCTTC. The V gene is TRBV28, the J gene TRBJ2-1; TRBD2 agrees at 8 bases. The CDR3 sequence is 14 residues long. J lost 7 bases, V lost 6 bases, and 8 bases had no gene match. Germline loops: CDR1 MDHEN, CDR2 SYDVKM.

V is TRBV4-1 and J is TRBJ2-3; possible D gene TRBD2, 6 bases. Per the germline V gene, CDR1 is MGHRA and CDR2 is YSYEKL. The CDR3 has 19 residues. Trimming removed 0 bases from V and 0 bases from J, with 19 bases in between. The CDR3 bases are TGCGCCAGCAGCCAAGATTCCCCAACGCGGGGCCCCAGCACAGATACGCAGTATTTT. It yields the protein CASSQDSPTRGPSTDTQYF.

This chain uses TRBV28 with TRBJ2-7; 8 bases fit TRBD1. Germline assignment: CDR1 MDHEN and CDR2 SYDVKM. The junction had 6 bases not matched to a gene; V was cut back by 3 bases and J by 5 bases. The CDR3 runs 14 residues. The CDR3 DNA follows: TGTGCCAGCAGTTTGACAGGGGTATCTCACGAGCAGTACTTC. Translated, it gives CASSLTGVSHEQYF.

The chain joins TRBV19 to TRBJ1-5; D not certain. Germline V gene lookup returns CDR1 LNHDA and CDR2 SQIVND (reference sequence). The CDR3 spans 16 residues. V lost 3 bases, J lost 0 bases, and 12 bases lay in between. CDR3 in amino acids: CASSMRPLGSNQPQHF. In nucleotides, the CDR3 is TGTGCCAGTAGTATGAGGCCCTTGGGTAGCAATCAGCCCCAGCATTTT.

On this clone itself: One end of the junction fails to match germline, which may point to a read error. This CDR3 reads CASSELDSLF. The CDR3 DNA follows: TGTGCCAGCAGTGAATTGGACAGCCTCTTT. The chain combines TRBV6-1 with TRBJ1-1; perhaps TRBD1 as D (6 bases). Per germline, CDR1 MNHNS and CDR2 SASEGT. The CDR3 extends over 10 amino acids.

The J gene is TRBJ1-1, the V gene TRBV30; D possibly corresponds to TRBD1 (6 bases). Germline V gene data show CDR1 as GTSNPN and CDR2 as SVGIG (reference sequence). V lost 3 bases to trimming and J lost 2 bases, with 16 bases between them. The CDR3 spans 15 residues. Here the CDR3 DNA reads TGTGCCTGGAGCCGAAGCCCGGGACACAACACTGAAGCTTTCTTT. Its protein product is CAWSRSPGHNTEAFF.